Shown below are 13 T cell receptor beta chains from a single sample sequenced in a study of early T cells in non-severe SARS-CoV-2 infection. TCRdb analysed the 5' RACE reads with MiXCR anew, one entry per CDR3 protein. In the table there are roughly 40,000 distinct CDR3 sequences, 4.7% of which are singletons. The sequencing sample was made of whole blood. The receptors here all came from an adult who was a healthcare worker with PCR-confirmed SARS-CoV-2 infection or an uninfected control (not recorded which).

The chain links TRBV29-1 to TRBJ2-5; 7 bases line up with TRBD2. The CDR3 runs 11 residues. Per germline, CDR1 SQVTM and CDR2 ANQGSEA. V shed 7 bases, J shed 2 bases, and the junction held 1 base outside the gene matches. CDR3 sequence reads: CSGGRQETQYF. In DNA, the CDR3 is TGCAGCGGCGGGAGACAAGAGACCCAGTACTTC.

This clonotype came up many times. V usage is TRBV4-1 and J usage is TRBJ2-1; TRBD1 agrees at 7 bases. With 1 base clipped from V and 4 bases from J, the junction kept 4 bases outside the gene matches. The CDR3 extends over 15 amino acids. In germline, CDR1 is MGHRA, CDR2 YSYEKL. This CDR3 reads CASSQGGTDYNEQFF. Written as DNA, the CDR3 is TGCGCCAGCAGCCAAGGAGGGACAGATTACAATGAGCAGTTCTTC.

The chain joins TRBV6-6 to TRBJ2-3; D is undetermined. Per germline, CDR1 MNHNY and CDR2 SVGAGI (reference sequence). V was shortened by 0 bases and J by 6 bases, with 7 bases between the two germline ends. The CDR3 spans 13 residues. CDR3 loop: CASSYSIGDTQYF. The CDR3 nucleotides read TGTGCCAGCAGTTACTCGATCGGGGATACGCAGTATTTT.

This chain joins TRBV11-2 and TRBJ1-3; the D is unclear. This CDR3 has 15 amino acids. Germline CDR1 and CDR2: SGHAT and FQNNGV. V was trimmed by 1 base and J by 0 bases, leaving 7 bases between them. The CDR3 DNA follows: TGTGCCAGCAGCTTAGTGCCCGACTCTGGAAACACCATATATTTT. Residues: CASSLVPDSGNTIYF.

A few counts support this clonotype. V usage is TRBV28 and J usage is TRBJ2-1, with TRBD2 identical over 11 bases. After removal of 4 bases from V and 7 bases from J, the junction contained 9 bases not matched to a gene. CDR1 is MDHEN and CDR2 is SYDVKM in the germline V gene. The CDR3 spans 16 residues. DNA for the CDR3: TGTGCCAGCAGTTCCTTAGCGGGAGGGCCTTTGAATGAGCAGTTCTTC. Translating it yields CASSSLAGGPLNEQFF.

This clonotype was observed many times. DNA of the CDR3: TGCAGTGGGGACAGAAACACAGATACGCAGTATTTT. The encoded protein is CSGDRNTDTQYF. J is TRBJ2-3 and V is TRBV20-1, with 7 positions matching TRBD1. This CDR3 spans 12 amino acids. Germline V lookup: CDR1 DFQATT, CDR2 SNEGSKA (reference sequence). The ends lost 7 bases at V and 2 bases at J; junction bases unmatched: 3.

This clonotype showed up just a few times. CDR3 in DNA: TGTGCCAGCAGACAGGGGAATGGCAATCAGCCCCAGCATTTT. This encodes CASRQGNGNQPQHF. The gene calls are TRBV2 and TRBJ1-5, with 7 positions matching TRBD1. CDR3 length: 14 residues. The junction had 4 bases not matched to a gene; V was cut back by 6 bases and J by 2 bases. Germline CDR1 SNHLY, CDR2 FYNNEI.

This clonotype was counted at least ten times. The genes are TRBV28 and TRBJ1-1; a possible D gene is TRBD1 (5 bases). Germline values: CDR1 MDHEN, CDR2 SYDVKM. The CDR3 extends over 13 amino acids. The germline V and J ends were trimmed by 5 bases and 5 bases, with 12 bases remaining between them. The CDR3 nucleotides read TGTGCCAGCAGTGGGACCTTTAGGACTGAAGCTTTCTTT. The encoded protein is CASSGTFRTEAFF.

This clonotype was recorded a few times. The V and J genes are TRBV20-1 and TRBJ2-3; 8 bases map to TRBD2. Losses at the gene ends were 2 bases for V and 6 bases for J; bases not matched to a gene: 4. The CDR3 loop spans 13 amino acids. Germline assignment: CDR1 DFQATT and CDR2 SNEGSKA (reference sequence). As DNA, the CDR3 is TGCAGTGCTAGACGGGAGGGCCGGGATACGCAGTATTTT. This gives the protein CSARREGRDTQYF.

This clonotype was counted ten times or more. This chain links TRBV5-5 with TRBJ2-3, with a tentative D call TRBD2 (6 bases). With 1 base removed from V and 1 base from J, the gap between germline ends came to 10 bases. CDR1 is SGHKS, CDR2 YYEKEE, per germline (reference sequence). This CDR3 is built from 15 residues. The CDR3 bases are TGTGCCAGCAGCTTGTTCGGCGGGGGCACAGATACGCAGTATTTT. The encoded protein is CASSLFGGGTDTQYF.

This clonotype was seen at least ten times. The chain combines TRBV20-1 with TRBJ1-3; D is undetermined. Trimming removed 6 bases at V and 0 bases at J, with 9 bases between. Germline CDR1 reads DFQATT; CDR2 reads SNEGSKA (reference sequence). The CDR3 runs 13 residues. CDR3 bases: TGCAGTGCAATAGGGAGCTCTGGAAACACCATATATTTT. It specifies CSAIGSSGNTIYF.

Many counts were recorded for this clonotype. V usage is TRBV3-1 and J usage is TRBJ2-2, with 7 bases lining up with TRBD1. The CDR3 extends over 16 amino acids. The germline CDR1 and CDR2 sequences are LGHDT and YNNKEL (reference sequence). The V and J ends lost 5 bases and 3 bases, in that order; junction bases with no gene match: 9. The CDR3 nucleotides read TGTGCCAGCAGCGGGCGGTGGACAGGAGACACCGGGGAGCTGTTTTTT. It translates to CASSGRWTGDTGELFF.

This clonotype was counted only a few times. This chain joins TRBV30 and TRBJ1-1; unclear D gene. CDR1 GTSNPN and CDR2 SVGIG come from the germline V gene (reference sequence). The CDR3 runs 11 residues. V shed 2 bases and J shed 6 bases, with 7 bases lying between them. The CDR3 DNA reads TGTGCCTGGAGTCTCGAACCTGAAGCTTTCTTT. Translation: CAWSLEPEAFF.